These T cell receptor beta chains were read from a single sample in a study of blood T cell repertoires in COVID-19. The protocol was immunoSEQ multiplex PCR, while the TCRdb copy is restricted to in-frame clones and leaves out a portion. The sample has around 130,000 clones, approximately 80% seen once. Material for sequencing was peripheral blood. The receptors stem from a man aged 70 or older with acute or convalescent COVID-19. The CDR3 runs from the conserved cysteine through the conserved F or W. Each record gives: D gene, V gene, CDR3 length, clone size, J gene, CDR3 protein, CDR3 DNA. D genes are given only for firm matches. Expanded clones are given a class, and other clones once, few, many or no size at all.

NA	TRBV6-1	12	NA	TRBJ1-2	CASSEAAYGYTF	TGTGCCAGCAGTGAAGCTGCGTATGGCTACACCTTC
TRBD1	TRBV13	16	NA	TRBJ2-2	CASRPTGTGGSGELFF	TGTGCCAGCAGGCCCACCGGGACAGGGGGTTCCGGGGAGCTGTTTTTT
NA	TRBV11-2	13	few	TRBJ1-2	CASSLARQGGYTF	TGTGCCAGCAGCTTAGCTAGGCAGGGAGGCTACACCTTC
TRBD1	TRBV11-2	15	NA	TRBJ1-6	CASSLARGEVSPLHF	TGTGCCAGCAGCTTAGCCAGGGGGGAAGTCTCACCCCTCCACTTT
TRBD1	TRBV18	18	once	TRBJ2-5	CASSPPPFRGRGEETQYF	TGTGCCAGCTCACCACCGCCCTTCAGGGGGCGCGGGGAAGAGACCCAGTACTTC
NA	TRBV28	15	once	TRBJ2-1	CASSFQGANYNEQFF	TGTGCCAGCAGTTTCCAGGGCGCAAACTACAATGAGCAGTTCTTC
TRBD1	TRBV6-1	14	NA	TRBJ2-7	CASSSTGDGYEQYF	TGTGCCAGCAGTTCGACAGGGGATGGTTACGAGCAGTACTTC
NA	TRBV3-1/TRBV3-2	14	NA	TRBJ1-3	CASSQGGAGNTIYF	TGTGCCAGCAGCCAAGGGGGAGCTGGAAACACCATATATTTT
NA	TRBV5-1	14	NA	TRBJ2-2	CASSLGQPTGELFF	TGCGCCAGCAGCTTGGGACAGCCCACCGGGGAGCTGTTTTTT
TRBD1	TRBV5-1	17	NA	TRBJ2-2	CASSAGPGQGNTGELFF	TGCGCCAGCAGCGCGGGACCGGGACAGGGGAACACCGGGGAGCTGTTTTTT
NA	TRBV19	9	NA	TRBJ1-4	CASAYRLFF	TGTGCCAGTGCATATCGGCTGTTTTTT
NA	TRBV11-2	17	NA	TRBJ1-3	CASSLFRARDSGNTIYF	TGTGCCAGCAGCTTATTCCGGGCACGGGACTCTGGAAACACCATATATTTT
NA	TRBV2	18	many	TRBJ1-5	CASSEVQPDLYSNQPQHF	TGTGCCAGCAGTGAGGTACAGCCAGACCTTTATAGCAATCAGCCCCAGCATTTT
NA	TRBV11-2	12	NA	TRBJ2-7	CASSPGLEEQYF	TGTGCCAGCTCCCCCGGACTTGAAGAGCAGTACTTC
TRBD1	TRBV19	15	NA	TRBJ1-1	CASNPPTGVNTEAFF	TGTGCCAGTAATCCCCCGACAGGGGTGAACACTGAAGCTTTCTTT
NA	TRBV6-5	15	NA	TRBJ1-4	CASSSSGRPNEKLFF	TGTGCCAGCAGCAGTTCCGGGAGACCTAATGAAAAACTGTTTTTT
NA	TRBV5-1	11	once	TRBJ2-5	CASSSRETQYF	TGCGCCAGCAGTTCCCGAGAGACCCAGTACTTC
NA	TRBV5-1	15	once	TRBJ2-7	CASSPAGESYYEQYF	TGCGCCAGCAGCCCGGCCGGGGAGAGTTACTACGAGCAGTACTTC
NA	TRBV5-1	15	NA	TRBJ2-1	CASSPGGSLGNEQFF	TGCGCCAGCAGCCCGGGGGGCTCCTTAGGTAATGAGCAGTTCTTC
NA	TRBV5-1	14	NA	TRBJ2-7	CASSLEQASYEQYF	TGCGCCAGCAGCTTGGAACAGGCCTCCTACGAGCAGTACTTC
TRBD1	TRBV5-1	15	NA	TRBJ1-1	CASSSQGTGNTEAFF	TGCGCCAGCAGCTCGCAAGGGACAGGGAACACTGAAGCTTTCTTT
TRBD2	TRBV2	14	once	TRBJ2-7	CASRGGAFPYEQYF	TGTGCCAGCAGGGGAGGGGCGTTTCCCTACGAGCAGTACTTC
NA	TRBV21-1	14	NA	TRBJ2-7	CASSNRGLVYEQYF	TGTGCCAGCAGCAACAGGGGGCTTGTCTACGAGCAGTACTTC
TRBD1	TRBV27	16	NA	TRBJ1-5	CASMDRAGVGNQPQHF	TGTGCCAGCATGGACAGGGCCGGCGTTGGCAATCAGCCCCAGCATTTT
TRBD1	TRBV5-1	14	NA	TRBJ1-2	CASSAGTGGPGYTF	TGCGCCAGCAGCGCCGGGACAGGGGGCCCTGGCTACACCTTC
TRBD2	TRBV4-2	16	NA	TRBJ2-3	CASSQDGTISTDTQYF	TGTGCCAGCAGCCAAGATGGGACTATTAGCACAGATACGCAGTATTTT
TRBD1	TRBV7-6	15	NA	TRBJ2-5	CASSLGVTGGETQYF	TGTGCCAGCAGCTTAGGGGTGACAGGGGGAGAGACCCAGTACTTC
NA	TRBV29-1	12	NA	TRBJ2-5	CSVYGGQETQYF	TGCAGCGTTTATGGCGGGCAAGAGACCCAGTACTTC
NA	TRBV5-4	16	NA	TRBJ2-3	CASSRAETRGTDTQYF	TGTGCCAGCAGCAGGGCCGAGACTAGGGGCACAGATACGCAGTATTTT
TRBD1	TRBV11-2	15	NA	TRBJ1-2	CASSFRDRVGSGYTF	TGTGCCAGCAGCTTTCGGGACAGGGTGGGGAGTGGCTACACCTTC
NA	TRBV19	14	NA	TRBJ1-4	CASSIGGRSEKLFF	TGTGCCAGTAGTATAGGGGGCCGGAGTGAAAAACTGTTTTTT
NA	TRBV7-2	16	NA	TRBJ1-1	CASSLAGSGGYTEAFF	TGTGCCAGCAGCTTAGCCGGCAGTGGGGGGTACACTGAAGCTTTCTTT
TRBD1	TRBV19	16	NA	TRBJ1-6	CASSSFTGAYNSPLHF	TGTGCCAGTAGCTCCTTCACAGGGGCCTATAATTCACCCCTCCACTTT
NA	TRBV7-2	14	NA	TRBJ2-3	CASSLQASTDTQYF	TGTGCCAGCAGCTTACAGGCGAGCACAGATACGCAGTATTTT
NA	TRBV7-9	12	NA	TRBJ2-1	CASSLDINEQFF	TGTGCCAGCAGCTTAGACATCAATGAGCAGTTCTTC
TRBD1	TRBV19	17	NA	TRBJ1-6	CASRIRGQSSYNSPLHF	TGTGCCAGTAGGATCCGGGGACAGAGCTCCTATAATTCACCCCTCCACTTT
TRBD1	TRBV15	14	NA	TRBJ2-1	CATSRGAGGNEQFF	TGTGCCACCAGCAGAGGTGCAGGGGGCAATGAGCAGTTCTTC
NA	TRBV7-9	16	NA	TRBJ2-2	CASINHVRPGTGELFF	TGTGCCAGCATAAATCACGTTCGCCCGGGCACCGGGGAGCTGTTTTTT
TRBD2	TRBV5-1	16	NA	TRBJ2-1	CASSPTAGGVYNEQFF	TGCGCCAGCAGCCCCACAGCGGGGGGGGTCTACAATGAGCAGTTCTTC
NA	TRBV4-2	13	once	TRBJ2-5	CASSPDPRETQYF	TGTGCCAGCAGCCCAGACCCGAGGGAGACCCAGTACTTC
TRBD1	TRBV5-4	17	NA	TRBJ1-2	CASSLGGGQGGGYGYTF	TGTGCCAGCAGCTTGGGGGGGGGACAGGGAGGAGGCTATGGCTACACCTTC
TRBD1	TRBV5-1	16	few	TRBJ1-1	CASSLRAGGDNTEAFF	TGCGCCAGCAGCTTGAGGGCAGGGGGCGATAACACTGAAGCTTTCTTT
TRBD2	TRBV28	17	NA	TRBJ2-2	CASSLTGLAGNTGELFF	TGTGCCAGCAGTTTAACCGGACTAGCGGGGAACACCGGGGAGCTGTTTTTT
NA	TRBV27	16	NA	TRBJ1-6	CASSLGDNLYNSPLHF	TGTGCCAGCAGTTTAGGGGACAACCTTTATAATTCACCCCTCCACTTT
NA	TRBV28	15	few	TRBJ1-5	CASSLKGLSNQPQHF	TGTGCCAGCAGTTTAAAGGGACTTAGCAATCAGCCCCAGCATTTT
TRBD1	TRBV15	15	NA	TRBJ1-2	CATSRDRGQSYGYTF	TGTGCCACCAGCAGAGATAGGGGACAGTCCTATGGCTACACCTTC
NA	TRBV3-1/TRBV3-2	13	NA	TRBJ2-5	CASSHRLEETQYF	TGTGCCAGCAGCCACAGACTAGAGGAGACCCAGTACTTC
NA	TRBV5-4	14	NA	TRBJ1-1	CASSLDSLFTEAFF	TGTGCCAGCAGCTTGGACAGCCTGTTCACTGAAGCTTTCTTT
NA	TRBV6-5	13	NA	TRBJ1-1	CASSARGNTEAFF	TGTGCCAGCAGCGCTCGGGGGAACACTGAAGCTTTCTTT
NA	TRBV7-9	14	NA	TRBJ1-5	CASSLSGNYQPQHF	TGTGCCAGCAGCTTATCGGGGAATTATCAGCCCCAGCATTTT